This is a list of T cell receptor beta chains from one sample in a study. TCRdb re-derived calls from the RT-PCR reads in MiXCR, one entry per CDR3 protein. The sample holds hundreds of thousands of distinct CDR3 sequences; 12% to 15% are singletons and the top ten take about 3.9%. The sample was memory CD4+ T cells from blood. The receptors originated from a female donor in good health, serving as a healthy control. Each CDR3 is given with its conserved first and last residue. Fields, in order: J gene, clone size, CDR3 length, V gene, D gene, CDR3 DNA, CDR3 protein. D genes are given only for firm matches. Size is stated for part of the rows, as once, few or many counts, or as a class when the clone is expanded.

>TRBJ1-2|.|15|TRBV7-9|.
TGTGCCAGCAGCTTAGTGGCCAGGGAGCGCTATGGCTACACCTTC
CASSLVARERYGYTF
>TRBJ2-3|.|17|TRBV20-1|TRBD2
TGCAGTGCTAGGGGCTTCGGACTAGCGGGGAGCACAGATACGCAGTATTTT
CSARGFGLAGSTDTQYF
>TRBJ1-5|.|13|TRBV2|.
TGTGCCAGCACTAGGACCAGGGATCAGCCCCAGCATTTT
CASTRTRDQPQHF
>TRBJ2-1|many|15|TRBV7-2|TRBD2
TGTGCCAGCAGCTTAGACCTAGCGGGCTACAATGAGCAGTTCTTC
CASSLDLAGYNEQFF
>TRBJ2-3|.|18|TRBV11-2|TRBD2
TGTGCCAGCAGCTTTGGGCCTAGCGGGATTTTTAGCACAGATACGCAGTATTTT
CASSFGPSGIFSTDTQYF
>TRBJ2-1|few|12|TRBV6-6|.
TGTGCCAGCAGTCCCGGGTCCTTTCAGCAGTTCTTC
CASSPGSFQQFF
>TRBJ2-5|many|13|TRBV10-3|.
TGTGCCGGACAGGCGGGGTTGAGGGAGACCCAGTACTTC
CAGQAGLRETQYF
>TRBJ2-2|.|14|TRBV2|.
TGTGCCAGCAGGAAGGGTTCGAGTTTCGGGGAGCTGTTTTTT
CASRKGSSFGELFF
>TRBJ1-1|many|16|TRBV27|TRBD1
TGTGCCAGCAGTTTATCCCCCCGACAGGGGACCACTGAAGCTTTCTTT
CASSLSPRQGTTEAFF
>TRBJ2-7|many|15|TRBV7-3|.
TGTGCCAGCAGCTTAGGTCCTGGACTAACCTACGAGCAGTACTTC
CASSLGPGLTYEQYF
>TRBJ1-6|few|13|TRBV6-5|.
TGTGCCAGTAAAAGGGCAGATAATTCACCCCTCCACTTT
CASKRADNSPLHF
>TRBJ1-2|.|14|TRBV27|TRBD1
TGTGCCAGCAGAAGACAGGGGGCGAACCATGGCTACACCTTC
CASRRQGANHGYTF
>TRBJ2-2|many|16|TRBV7-2|.
TGTGCCAGCAGCCCGCGGGGGCAGGTCACTACCGGGGAGCTGTTTTTT
CASSPRGQVTTGELFF
>TRBJ2-1|few|12|TRBV20-1|TRBD2
TGCAGTGCCTTAGGACTAGCCAATGAGCAGTTCTTC
CSALGLANEQFF
>TRBJ2-1|few|13|TRBV11-2|.
TGTGCCAGCGGAAACCTAGGTTCCGATGAGCAGTTCTTC
CASGNLGSDEQFF
>TRBJ2-1|many|15|TRBV29-1|TRBD1
TGCAGCGTCGCCACAGGGGCCTACTCCTACAATGAGCAGTTCTTC
CSVATGAYSYNEQFF
>TRBJ1-2|.|15|TRBV7-2|.
TGTGCCAGCAGCTTAGTGTCTTCGGATTCCTATGGCTACACCTTC
CASSLVSSDSYGYTF
>TRBJ2-3|.|14|TRBV24-1|TRBD2
TGTGCCACCAGTCTTAAGGCGGGAGGGAGTACGCAGTATTTT
CATSLKAGGSTQYF
>TRBJ1-6|.|15|TRBV27|.
TGTGCCAGCAATTTTTCCCGCTCCTATAATTCACCCCTCCACTTT
CASNFSRSYNSPLHF
>TRBJ2-7|many|15|TRBV7-2|TRBD2
TGTGCCAGCAGCTTAGCGGCGGGAGGGTCCTACGAGCAGTACTTC
CASSLAAGGSYEQYF
>TRBJ1-1|.|14|TRBV12-3/TRBV12-4|.
TGTGCCAGCAGTGGAGTGAGGGGCGGACCTGAAGCTTTCTTT
CASSGVRGGPEAFF
>TRBJ2-3|once|15|TRBV4-2|TRBD2
TGTGCCAGCAGCCCCAGACTAGCGGGAGTAGGTACGCAGTATTTT
CASSPRLAGVGTQYF
>TRBJ2-3|many|16|TRBV6-2/TRBV6-3|.
TGTGCCAGCAGTCCAATCGTGCCGGGTGCCACAGATACGCAGTATTTT
CASSPIVPGATDTQYF
>TRBJ1-5|few|16|TRBV5-6|TRBD1
TGTGCCAGCAGCTTGGCGGACAGGGGAGTCAATCAGCCCCAGCATTTT
CASSLADRGVNQPQHF
>TRBJ1-1|many|11|TRBV6-5|.
TGTGCCAGCAGTCACGGGGTTGAGCGCTTCTTT
CASSHGVERFF
>TRBJ1-2|.|14|TRBV4-3|.
TGCGCCAGCAGCCAAGGGTGGGCTAACTATGGCTACACCTTC
CASSQGWANYGYTF
>TRBJ1-5|many|16|TRBV10-3|TRBD1
TGTGCCATCAGTGAGTCGGGACAGGGAAGCAATCAGCCCCAGCATTTT
CAISESGQGSNQPQHF
>TRBJ2-7|few|13|TRBV7-2|.
TGTGCCAGCAGCGGGGGACCGATCTACGAGCAGTACTTC
CASSGGPIYEQYF
>TRBJ1-1|.|14|TRBV28|TRBD1
TGTGCCACCATACCCGGGACAGTTAACACTGAAGCTTTCTTT
CATIPGTVNTEAFF
>TRBJ2-2|many|12|TRBV7-2|.
TGTGCCAGCAGCCCGACCAACGGGGAGCTGTTTTTT
CASSPTNGELFF
>TRBJ1-4|few|15|TRBV28|TRBD1
TGTGCCAGCAGACAACAGGGGGCAACTAATGAAAAACTGTTTTTT
CASRQQGATNEKLFF
>TRBJ2-2|.|13|TRBV28|.
TGTGCCAGCAGTTTCAGTAACACCGGGGAGCTGTTTTTT
CASSFSNTGELFF
>TRBJ1-2|.|12|TRBV10-3|.
TGTGCCATCAGTTCTACTGGGGATGGCTACACCTTC
CAISSTGDGYTF
>TRBJ2-1|many|14|TRBV7-2|TRBD2
TGTGCCTCCCTAAACGAACTAGCGGCAAATGAGCAGTTCTTC
CASLNELAANEQFF
>TRBJ2-3|many|16|TRBV10-3|.
TGTGCCATCAGTCCCGGCGCGAGGGGGACCACAGATACGCAGTATTTT
CAISPGARGTTDTQYF
>TRBJ2-5|few|12|TRBV6-1|.
TGTGCCAGCAGAAGGGGTGGAGAGACCCAGTACTTC
CASRRGGETQYF
>TRBJ2-2|few|15|TRBV7-2|TRBD1
TGTGCCAGCAATAGGGGGACAGGGGGGACCGGGGAGCTGTTTTTT
CASNRGTGGTGELFF
>TRBJ2-2|few|13|TRBV13|.
TGTGCCAGCAGCTGGAGGATGGCCGGGGAGCTGTTTTTT
CASSWRMAGELFF
>TRBJ1-1|once|13|TRBV18|.
TGTGCCAGCTCCACGGACGAGAACACTGAAGCTTTCTTT
CASSTDENTEAFF
>TRBJ2-7|many|14|TRBV18|.
TGTGCCAGCTCACCACGGGGAGGCCCCTACGAGCAGTACTTC
CASSPRGGPYEQYF
>TRBJ1-2|.|16|TRBV6-5|.
TGTGCCAGCAGTTACATTAGGGGCCATGAGGACTATGGCTACACCTTC
CASSYIRGHEDYGYTF
>TRBJ2-4|.|16|TRBV5-1|TRBD1
TGCGCCAGCAGCCTCGGGACAGCTCTAGCCAAAAACATTCAGTACTTC
CASSLGTALAKNIQYF
>TRBJ2-7|few|14|TRBV20-1|.
TGCAGTGCTTTGGCGGGGTATGATTTCTACGAGCAGTACTTC
CSALAGYDFYEQYF
>TRBJ1-1|few|14|TRBV5-1|.
TGCGCCAGCAGCACTAGGGACCCCCGCGCTGAAGCTTTCTTT
CASSTRDPRAEAFF
>TRBJ1-1|.|15|TRBV4-3|.
TGCGCCAGCAGCCAAGATATTGTGGGGGGCACTGAAGCTTTCTTT
CASSQDIVGGTEAFF
>TRBJ1-1|many|13|TRBV12-3/TRBV12-4|.
TGTGCCAGCACCTGGGGTCGGAACACTGAAGCTTTCTTT
CASTWGRNTEAFF
>TRBJ2-7|many|15|TRBV6-5|TRBD2
TGTGCCAGCAGTTACTCCGGGGACTACTCCTACGAGCAGTACTTC
CASSYSGDYSYEQYF
>TRBJ2-7|many|15|TRBV20-1|.
TGCAGTGCTTCTCGCGTAGGCGGGCTCTCCTACGAGCAGTACTTC
CSASRVGGLSYEQYF
>TRBJ2-5|few|11|TRBV27|.
TGTGCCAGCAGTGGGGGAGGGACCCAGTACTTC
CASSGGGTQYF
>TRBJ1-3|few|15|TRBV7-9|TRBD1
TGTGCCAGCAGCGAGGGACAGGGGCAGCTTGACACCATATATTTT
CASSEGQGQLDTIYF
>TRBJ2-7|.|16|TRBV10-1|TRBD2
TGCGCCAGCAGTGAGGCGTTGCTAGCGGGATCGCGGGAGCAGTACTTC
CASSEALLAGSREQYF
>TRBJ1-3|many|11|TRBV20-1|.
TGCAGTGCTGAAAATGGAAACACCATATATTTT
CSAENGNTIYF
>TRBJ2-3|few|16|TRBV27|.
TGTGCCAGCAGTTTACAACCCCCGGTGGTAAAAGATACGCAGTATTTT
CASSLQPPVVKDTQYF
>TRBJ2-7|few|15|TRBV7-2|TRBD1
TGTGCCAGCAGCTTAAGGTCAGGGGGCAGAGACGAGCAGTACTTC
CASSLRSGGRDEQYF
>TRBJ2-6|few|17|TRBV6-6|TRBD1
TGTGCCAGCACCGACAGGGGCTTCAGCTCTGGGGCCAACGTCCTGACTTTC
CASTDRGFSSGANVLTF